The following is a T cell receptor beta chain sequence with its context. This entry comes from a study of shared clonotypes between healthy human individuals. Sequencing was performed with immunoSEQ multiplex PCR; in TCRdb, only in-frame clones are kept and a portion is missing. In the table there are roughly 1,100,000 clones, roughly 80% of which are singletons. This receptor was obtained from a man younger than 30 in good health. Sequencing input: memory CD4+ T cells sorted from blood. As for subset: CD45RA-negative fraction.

Here the CDR3 DNA reads TGTGCCAGCAGCGAGGGGGGGAGCACAGATACGCAGTATTTT. This gives the protein CASSEGGSTDTQYF. The chain uses TRBV5-4 and TRBJ2-3, with D perhaps matching TRBD2 (7 bases). V was pared by 4 bases and J by 0 bases, with 9 bases between. The CDR3 is made up of 14 amino acids. In germline, CDR1 is SGHNT, CDR2 YYREEE (reference sequence).